Shown below are 30 T cell receptor beta chains from a single sample sequenced in a study of cytomegalovirus exposure and HLA in healthy donors listed by TCRdb under 2017. The library was built by means of the immunoSEQ multiplex PCR assay. For the multiplex PCR, a mixture combining 60 forward primers for TCR Vbeta segments and 13 reverse primers for TCR Jbeta segments was used. Sourced from immuneACCESS, this table was stored by TCRdb with only in-frame sequences that have V and J called. A share of the clones is absent; for the studies checked, an unresolved V gene accounts for under half, and the remainder has no known explanation. The sample contains 100,000 to 150,000 clones, approximately 10% of them found a single time. About 4.6% of the sample is held by the ten biggest clonotypes. Specimen: PBMCs. Receptors were obtained from a woman under 30 in good health and CMV-seropositive.

This clone has a handful of counts. This chain connects TRBV19 to TRBJ2-5; 8 bases are shared with TRBD2. The CDR3 loop spans 15 amino acids. Trimming took 7 bases from V and 5 from J; bases not matched to a gene: 12. Germline V gene data show CDR1 as LNHDA and CDR2 as SQIVND (reference sequence). CDR3 residues: CASTRTGRAGETQYF. DNA for the CDR3: TGTGCCAGTACCCGAACCGGGAGGGCCGGGGAGACCCAGTACTTC.

The rearrangement uses TRBV5-4 and TRBJ2-7, with no clear D. V lost 5 bases and J 3 bases, leaving 9 bases between the germline ends. The germline gives CDR1 SGHNT, CDR2 YYREEE (reference sequence). The CDR3 is 12 residues long. CDR3 protein: CASSLTGYEQYF. The CDR3 DNA sequence: TGTGCCAGCAGTCTGACGGGCTACGAGCAGTACTTC. Together with reference TRBV5-4 and TRBJ2-7, the CDR3 gives the full variable domain: ETGVTQSPTHLIKTRGQQVTLRCSSQSGHNTVSWYQQALGQGPQFIFQYYREEENGRGNFPPRFSGLQFPNYSSELNVNALELDDSALYLCASSLTGYEQYFGPGTRLTVT.

This clone was seen more than once but under ten times. J is TRBJ1-2 and V is TRBV5-5, with TRBD1 matching 7 bases. This CDR3 is 14 amino acids long. V gave up 0 bases and J gave up 7 bases; unmatched junction bases: 6. From germline, CDR1 is SGHKS and CDR2 YYEKEE (reference sequence). The CDR3 coding sequence is TGTGCCAGCAGCTTGGCACAGGGGAAGGGTGGCTACACCTTC. Its translation: CASSLAQGKGGYTF.

This clone was seen more than once but under ten times. This chain uses TRBV19 with TRBJ2-6, with D perhaps TRBD2 (5 bases). Trimming stripped 7 bases from V and 3 bases from J, with 16 bases between. Germline CDR1 and CDR2: LNHDA and SQIVND (reference sequence). The CDR3 covers 16 residues. The CDR3 reads CASTPSEAYGANVLTF. CDR3 nucleotides: TGTGCCAGTACTCCATCGGAGGCGTATGGGGCCAACGTCCTGACTTTC. Complete variable domain (other parts from reference TRBV19 and TRBJ2-6): DGGITQSPKYLFRKEGQNVTLSCEQNLNHDAMYWYRQDPGQGLRLIYYSQIVNDFQKGDIAEGYSVSREKKESFPLTVTSAQKNPTAFYLCASTPSEAYGANVLTFGAGSRLTVL.

This clone was picked up a small number of times. The chain couples TRBV28 to TRBJ2-1; no clear D gene. Trimming removed 5 bases from V and 6 bases from J, with 2 bases in between. The germline V gene encodes CDR1 MDHEN and CDR2 SYDVKM. The CDR3 consists of 10 residues. The DNA for the CDR3 is TGTGCCAGCAGTCTCAATGAGCAGTTCTTC. Translating it yields CASSLNEQFF.

This clone was seen more than once but under ten times. This chain joins TRBV5-6 and TRBJ2-1; 8 bases are shared with TRBD2. From germline, CDR1 is SGHDT and CDR2 YYEEEE. CDR3 length: 16 amino acids. V was pared by 4 bases and J by 5 bases, with 11 bases of the junction left unmatched. The CDR3 DNA sequence: TGTGCCAGCAGCCTGGACGGGACTAGGAAGCACAATGAGCAGTTCTTC. Protein sequence: CASSLDGTRKHNEQFF.

This clone was recorded a few times. This rearrangement joins TRBV7-9 to TRBJ2-1, with 12 bases lining up with TRBD2. Germline values: CDR1 SEHNR, CDR2 FQNEAQ (reference sequence). The CDR3 spans 16 residues. With 2 bases clipped from V and 4 bases from J, the junction kept 3 bases outside the gene matches. The CDR3 nucleotides read TGTGCCAGCAGCTTACTCGGGACTAGCGGGTACAATGAGCAGTTCTTC. Protein product: CASSLLGTSGYNEQFF.

This clone has more than one count but fewer than ten. The chain has TRBV7-2 and TRBJ2-7; no definite D call. V was shortened by 8 bases and J by 2 bases, with 4 bases between the two germline ends. The CDR3 is 10 amino acids. Germline-derived CDR1 and CDR2 are SGHTA and FQGNSA. The CDR3 nucleotides are TGTGCCAGCGGCACCTACGAGCAGTACTTC. Residues: CASGTYEQYF.

The chain recombines TRBV6-5 with TRBJ2-3, with 7 bases fitting TRBD2. This CDR3 contains 15 residues. The germline V gene encodes CDR1 MNHEY and CDR2 SVGAGI. J lost 1 base, V lost 8 bases, and 9 bases had no gene match. DNA of the CDR3: TGTGCCAGCCTTCCCCATCGGGGGGGCACAGATACGCAGTATTTT. Translated: CASLPHRGGTDTQYF.

There are a few counts of this clone. The chain links TRBV27 to TRBJ2-1; D is unresolved. The CDR3 runs 19 residues. The V end lost 1 base, the J end lost 3 bases, and 22 bases lay between the germline ends. The germline CDR1 and CDR2 sequences are MNHEY and SMNVEV (reference sequence). In DNA, the CDR3 is TGTGCCAGCAGTTTATTGCTTTGGGTTCCGGGTGAGAACTACAATGAGCAGTTCTTC. Protein product: CASSLLLWVPGENYNEQFF.

The rearrangement uses TRBV13 and TRBJ2-3; D remains unclear. The ends were cut back, 1 base at V and 4 bases at J, with 9 bases in the middle. Germline lookup yields CDR1 PRHDT and CDR2 FYEKMQ (reference sequence). The CDR3 runs to 14 residues. The DNA of the CDR3 is TGTGCCAGCAGCTTAGCAGGTGCCCCAGATACGCAGTATTTT. Translated, it gives CASSLAGAPDTQYF.

In its sample, this clone was seen a few times. The rearrangement uses TRBV12-5 and TRBJ2-7; D gene uncertain. With 3 bases removed from V and 2 bases from J, the gap between germline ends came to 8 bases. This CDR3 contains 13 residues. Germline CDR1 is LGHNT and CDR2 is FRNRAP. CDR3 in amino acids: CASGFGPTYEQYF. Here the CDR3 DNA reads TGTGCTAGTGGTTTTGGCCCAACCTACGAGCAGTACTTC.

The chain couples TRBV7-9 to TRBJ1-6; D is possibly TRBD1 (5 bases). The V and J ends lost 1 base and 7 bases respectively, with 8 bases between them. The CDR3 sequence is 14 residues long. CDR1 is SEHNR and CDR2 is FQNEAQ in the germline V gene (reference sequence). Here the CDR3 reads CASSLGQLNSPLHF. CDR3 coding DNA: TGTGCCAGCAGCTTAGGACAGTTAAATTCACCCCTCCACTTT.

This chain joins TRBV9 and TRBJ2-5; 12 positions agree with TRBD2. V shed 4 bases and J 4 bases; nucleotides not matched to a gene: 8. This CDR3 comprises 16 residues. Germline CDR1 SGDLS, CDR2 YYNGEE. The CDR3 coding sequence is TGTGCCAGCAGCAGAGGACTAGCGGGATCTCGAGAGACCCAGTACTTC. Protein: CASSRGLAGSRETQYF.

This clone was seen a handful of times. The V call is TRBV7-9, the J call TRBJ2-5; TRBD2 matches 11 bases. The CDR3 runs 15 residues. The V segment lost 4 bases and the J segment 3 bases; nucleotides outside the gene matches: 4. Germline assignment: CDR1 SEHNR and CDR2 FQNEAQ (reference sequence). The CDR3 region is CASSYTLAGEETQYF. In nucleotides, the CDR3 is TGTGCCAGCAGCTACACACTAGCGGGGGAAGAGACCCAGTACTTC.

This clone was counted a few times. CDR3 in DNA: TGTGCCAGCAGCTTGTCGGGGTGGAACACCGGGGAGCTGTTTTTT. Protein sequence: CASSLSGWNTGELFF. The chain uses TRBV5-4 and TRBJ2-2, with TRBD2 as a possible D gene (5 bases). V lost 1 base and J 1 base, leaving 8 bases between the germline ends. Germline lookup yields CDR1 SGHNT and CDR2 YYREEE (reference sequence). The CDR3 contains 15 residues.

This clone appeared a few times. J is TRBJ2-1 and V is TRBV7-9; 10 bases map to TRBD2. The CDR3 sequence is 15 residues long. V was pared by 2 bases and J by 3 bases, with 1 base of the junction left unmatched. Per the germline V gene, CDR1 is SEHNR and CDR2 is FQNEAQ (reference sequence). The CDR3 sequence is CASSLLAGDYNEQFF. Here the CDR3 DNA reads TGTGCCAGCAGCTTACTAGCGGGAGACTACAATGAGCAGTTCTTC. Full variable domain (missing parts from reference TRBV7-9 and TRBJ2-1): DTGVSQNPRHKITKRGQNVTFRCDPISEHNRLYWYRQTLGQGPEFLTYFQNEAQLEKSRLLSDRFSAERPKGSFSTLEIQRTEQGDSAMYLCASSLLAGDYNEQFFGPGTRLTVL.

This clone was seen a handful of times. The chain is built from TRBV7-9 and TRBJ1-1; 8 nucleotides line up with TRBD1. V trimming: 1 base; J trimming: 4 bases; junction bases outside the gene matches: 2. Germline CDR1 reads SEHNR; CDR2 reads FQNEAQ (reference sequence). The length of the CDR3 is 14 residues. The CDR3 DNA follows: TGTGCCAGCAGCTTAGGAGGACAGGGCACTGAAGCTTTCTTT. It translates to CASSLGGQGTEAFF.

This clone was detected only a few times. The V call is TRBV5-1, the J call TRBJ1-2, with D maybe TRBD1 (6 bases). V was clipped by 4 bases and J by 7 bases, with 14 bases between them. The CDR3 runs 13 residues. Per the germline V gene, CDR1 is SGHRS and CDR2 is YFSETQ. The CDR3 here is CASSPEQGSGYTF. DNA for the CDR3: TGCGCCAGCAGCCCAGAACAGGGCTCTGGCTACACCTTC.

In this sample, this clone turned up a few times. Distinct nucleotide sequences in the sample also encode this CDR3. The chain employs TRBV7-8 and TRBJ2-1, with D unresolved. This CDR3 is built from 18 residues. From germline, CDR1 is SGHVS and CDR2 FQNEAQ. The V end lost 1 base, the J end lost 8 bases, and 24 bases lay between the germline ends. The CDR3 loop reads CASSLGQAINPNRDEQFF. The CDR3 bases are TGTGCCAGCAGCTTAGGGCAGGCAATAAACCCCAACCGCGATGAGCAGTTCTTC.

The chain couples TRBV6-6 to TRBJ2-3; no firm D call. Germline CDR1 MNHNY, CDR2 SVGAGI (reference sequence). Between the trimmed V and J ends, which lost 7 bases and 0 bases, there was a span of 5 bases. The CDR3 runs to 12 residues. The CDR3 sequence: CASKTSTDTQYF. For the CDR3, the DNA is TGTGCCAGCAAAACTAGCACAGATACGCAGTATTTT.

This chain connects TRBV7-8 to TRBJ1-2; unclear D gene. The V gene's germline CDR1 is SGHVS and CDR2 FQNEAQ. The CDR3 contains 12 residues. Trimming stripped 5 bases from V and 7 bases from J, with 11 bases between. The CDR3 region is CASSPLQAGYTF. The CDR3 DNA reads as TGTGCCAGCAGCCCTCTCCAGGCTGGCTACACCTTC. The full variable domain, in which reference TRBV7-8 and TRBJ1-2 provide the parts outside the CDR3, is GAGVSQSPRYKVAKRGQDVALRCDPISGHVSLFWYQQALGQGPEFLTYFQNEAQLDKSGLPSDRFFAERPEGSVSTLKIQRTQQEDSAVYLCASSPLQAGYTFGSGTRLTVV.

The chain links TRBV13 to TRBJ2-3; TRBD2 matches at 9 bases. The CDR3 is 12 residues long. After removal of 7 bases from V and 12 bases from J, the junction contained 8 bases not matched to a gene. CDR1 PRHDT and CDR2 FYEKMQ come from the germline V gene (reference sequence). The CDR3 loop reads CASTPLAGFQYF. The CDR3 DNA follows: TGTGCCAGCACCCCTCTAGCGGGATTCCAGTATTTT.

Written as DNA, the CDR3 is TGTGCCAGCAGGACTAGCGGGACTCCCCCCGGGTCCGGGGAGCTGTTTTTT. Residues: CASRTSGTPPGSGELFF. This chain links TRBV28 with TRBJ2-2; 11 positions match TRBD2. J gave up 6 bases and V 6 bases, and 12 bases lay outside the gene matches. This CDR3 is 17 amino acids long. The germline CDR1 and CDR2 sequences are MDHEN and SYDVKM.

CDR3 sequence reads: CAIHRDREHSSYEQYF. The CDR3 bases are TGTGCCATCCACAGGGACAGGGAACATAGCTCCTACGAGCAGTACTTC. The chain combines TRBV2 with TRBJ2-7, with 9 bases aligning to TRBD1. Unmatched junction bases numbered 13, after V lost 10 bases and J lost 0 bases. Looked up from germline, CDR1 is SNHLY and CDR2 is FYNNEI. The CDR3 extends over 16 amino acids.

The CDR3 protein is CASSYLREKLFF. DNA of the CDR3: TGTGCCAGCAGTTATTTGAGGGAAAAACTGTTTTTT. The V and J genes are TRBV6-9 and TRBJ1-4; D is unresolved. This CDR3 spans 12 amino acids. Germline assignment: CDR1 MNHGY and CDR2 SVAAGI. With 1 base removed from V and 8 bases from J, the gap between germline ends came to 5 bases.

This clone was seen a handful of times. The CDR3 protein is CASSLRSPQSSRGPHEQYF. The CDR3 nucleotides are TGCGCCAGCAGCTTGAGGTCGCCTCAGAGCTCGCGGGGCCCCCACGAGCAGTACTTC. The chain employs TRBV5-1 and TRBJ2-7; possible D gene TRBD2, 6 bases. The germline CDR1 and CDR2 sequences are SGHRS and YFSETQ. The V gene lost 1 base and the J gene lost 5 bases, with 28 bases spanning the gap. The CDR3 runs to 19 residues.

This clone came up a few times. The chain is built from TRBV19 and TRBJ2-5; 10 bases fit TRBD2. The CDR3 spans 16 residues. Trimming removed 1 base from V and 5 bases from J; junction bases left unmatched: 7. Germline CDR1 reads LNHDA; CDR2 reads SQIVND (reference sequence). The CDR3 coding sequence is TGTGCCAGTAGTATAGGTATAGCGGGGGGTTATGAGACCCAGTACTTC. It encodes CASSIGIAGGYETQYF.

The genes are TRBV9 and TRBJ2-2; TRBD2 agrees at 8 bases. The junction had 11 bases not matched to a gene; V was cut back by 4 bases and J by 6 bases. The length of the CDR3 is 16 residues. Germline assignment: CDR1 SGDLS and CDR2 YYNGEE. CDR3 nucleotide sequence: TGTGCCAGCAGCCCCCCACAGCGGGAGTTGTCCGGGGAGCTGTTTTTT. Its protein is CASSPPQRELSGELFF.

This sequence joins TRBV5-1 and TRBJ1-6, with 7 positions matching TRBD1. There are 17 residues in the CDR3. Germline V CDR1 and CDR2: SGHRS, YFSETQ. The trim removed 0 bases at V and 10 bases at J, leaving 13 bases unmatched. The DNA for the CDR3 is TGCGCCAGCAGCTTGGAGTTTTTGGGGATGACAGGGTCACCCCTCCACTTT. Its translation: CASSLEFLGMTGSPLHF. Full variable domain (missing parts from reference TRBV5-1 and TRBJ1-6): KAGVTQTPRYLIKTRGQQVTLSCSPISGHRSVSWYQQTPGQGLQFLFEYFSETQRNKGNFPGRFSGRQFSNSRSEMNVSTLELGDSALYLCASSLEFLGMTGSPLHFGNGTRLTVT.